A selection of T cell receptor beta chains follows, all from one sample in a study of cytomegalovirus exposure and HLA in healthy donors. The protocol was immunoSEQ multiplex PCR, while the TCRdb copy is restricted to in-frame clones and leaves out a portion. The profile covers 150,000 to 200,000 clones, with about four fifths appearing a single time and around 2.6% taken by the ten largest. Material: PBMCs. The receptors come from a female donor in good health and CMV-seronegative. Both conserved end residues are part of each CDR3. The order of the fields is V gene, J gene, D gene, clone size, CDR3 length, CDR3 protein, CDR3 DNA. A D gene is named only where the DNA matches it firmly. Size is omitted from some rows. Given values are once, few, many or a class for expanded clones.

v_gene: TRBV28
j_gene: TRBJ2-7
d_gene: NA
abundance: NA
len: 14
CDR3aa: CASSLSIRGSEQYF
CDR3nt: TGTGCCAGCAGTTTATCAATAAGGGGCTCCGAGCAGTACTTC

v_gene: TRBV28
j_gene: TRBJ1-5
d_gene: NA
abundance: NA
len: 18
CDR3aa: CASSLIGGADLLNQPQHF
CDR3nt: TGTGCCAGCAGTTTAATAGGGGGGGCAGATCTTCTGAATCAGCCCCAGCATTTT

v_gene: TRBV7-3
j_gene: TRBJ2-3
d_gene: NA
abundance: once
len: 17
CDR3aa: CASSLSVGGPSTDTQYF
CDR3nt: TGTGCCAGCAGCTTATCCGTCGGGGGACCCTCCACAGATACGCAGTATTTT

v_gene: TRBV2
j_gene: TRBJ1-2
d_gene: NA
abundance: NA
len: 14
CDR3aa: CASQTSYLNYGYTF
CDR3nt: TGTGCCAGTCAAACGAGCTACCTTAACTATGGCTACACCTTC

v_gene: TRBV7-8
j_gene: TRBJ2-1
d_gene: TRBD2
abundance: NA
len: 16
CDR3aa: CASSGIAGGFLNEQFF
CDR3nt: TGTGCCAGCAGCGGTATAGCGGGAGGTTTTCTAAATGAGCAGTTCTTC

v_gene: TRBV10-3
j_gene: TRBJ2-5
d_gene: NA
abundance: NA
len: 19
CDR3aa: CAISDQWDGTLTGEETQYF
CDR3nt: TGTGCCATCAGTGACCAGTGGGACGGAACTCTAACGGGGGAGGAGACCCAGTACTTC

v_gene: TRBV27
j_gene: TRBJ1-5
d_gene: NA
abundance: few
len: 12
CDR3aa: CASGEGFQPQHF
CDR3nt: TGTGCCAGCGGGGAGGGTTTCCAGCCCCAGCATTTT

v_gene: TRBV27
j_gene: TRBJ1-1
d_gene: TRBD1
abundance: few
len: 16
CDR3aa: CASSLWSQGVLSEAFF
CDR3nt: TGTGCCAGCAGTTTATGGTCCCAGGGGGTGTTATCTGAAGCTTTCTTT

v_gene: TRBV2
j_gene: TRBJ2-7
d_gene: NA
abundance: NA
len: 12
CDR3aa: CASSVGQLVQYF
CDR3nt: TGTGCCAGCAGTGTAGGACAGCTAGTGCAGTACTTC

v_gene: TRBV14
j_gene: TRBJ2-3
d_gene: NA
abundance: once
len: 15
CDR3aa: CASSLGTTSTDTQYF
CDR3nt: TGTGCCAGCAGCCTGGGGACAACAAGCACAGATACGCAGTATTTT

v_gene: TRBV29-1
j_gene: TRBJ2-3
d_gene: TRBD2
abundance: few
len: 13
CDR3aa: CSVDFLAGDTQYF
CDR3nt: TGCAGCGTTGATTTTCTAGCGGGAGATACGCAGTATTTT